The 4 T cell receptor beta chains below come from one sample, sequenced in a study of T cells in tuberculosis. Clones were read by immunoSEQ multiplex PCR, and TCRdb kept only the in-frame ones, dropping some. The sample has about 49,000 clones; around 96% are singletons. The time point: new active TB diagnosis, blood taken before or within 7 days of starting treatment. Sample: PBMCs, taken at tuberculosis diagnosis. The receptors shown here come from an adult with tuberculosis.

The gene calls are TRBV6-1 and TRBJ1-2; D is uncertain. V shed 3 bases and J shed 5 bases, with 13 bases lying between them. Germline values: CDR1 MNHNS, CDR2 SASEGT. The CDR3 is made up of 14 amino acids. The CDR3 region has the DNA TGTGCCAGCAGTGACAATCTTGCCAGTTATGGCTACACCTTC. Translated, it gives CASSDNLASYGYTF.

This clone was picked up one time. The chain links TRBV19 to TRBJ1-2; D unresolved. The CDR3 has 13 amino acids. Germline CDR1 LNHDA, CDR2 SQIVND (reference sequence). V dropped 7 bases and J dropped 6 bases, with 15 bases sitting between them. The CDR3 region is CASTPLEGNGYTF. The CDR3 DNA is TGTGCCAGTACCCCCCTGGAGGGAAATGGCTACACCTTC. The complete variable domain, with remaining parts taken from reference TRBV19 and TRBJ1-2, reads DGGITQSPKYLFRKEGQNVTLSCEQNLNHDAMYWYRQDPGQGLRLIYYSQIVNDFQKGDIAEGYSVSREKKESFPLTVTSAQKNPTAFYLCASTPLEGNGYTFGSGTRLTVV.

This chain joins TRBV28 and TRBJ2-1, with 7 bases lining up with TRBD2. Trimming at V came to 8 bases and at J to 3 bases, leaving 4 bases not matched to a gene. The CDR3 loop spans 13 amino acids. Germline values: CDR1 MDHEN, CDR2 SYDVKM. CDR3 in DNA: TGTGCCAGCCATGGGAGGGACTACAATGAGCAGTTCTTC. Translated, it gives CASHGRDYNEQFF. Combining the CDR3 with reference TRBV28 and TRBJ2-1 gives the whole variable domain DVKVTQSSRYLVKRTGEKVFLECVQDMDHENMFWYRQDPGLGLRLIYFSYDVKMKEKGDIPEGYSVSREKKERFSLILESASTNQTSMYLCASHGRDYNEQFFGPGTRLTVL.

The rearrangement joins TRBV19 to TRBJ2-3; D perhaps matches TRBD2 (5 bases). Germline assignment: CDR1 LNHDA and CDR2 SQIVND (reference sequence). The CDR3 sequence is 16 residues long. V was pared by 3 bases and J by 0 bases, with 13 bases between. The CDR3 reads CASSMTGRTSTDTQYF. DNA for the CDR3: TGTGCCAGTAGTATGACGGGTCGGACTAGCACAGATACGCAGTATTTT.